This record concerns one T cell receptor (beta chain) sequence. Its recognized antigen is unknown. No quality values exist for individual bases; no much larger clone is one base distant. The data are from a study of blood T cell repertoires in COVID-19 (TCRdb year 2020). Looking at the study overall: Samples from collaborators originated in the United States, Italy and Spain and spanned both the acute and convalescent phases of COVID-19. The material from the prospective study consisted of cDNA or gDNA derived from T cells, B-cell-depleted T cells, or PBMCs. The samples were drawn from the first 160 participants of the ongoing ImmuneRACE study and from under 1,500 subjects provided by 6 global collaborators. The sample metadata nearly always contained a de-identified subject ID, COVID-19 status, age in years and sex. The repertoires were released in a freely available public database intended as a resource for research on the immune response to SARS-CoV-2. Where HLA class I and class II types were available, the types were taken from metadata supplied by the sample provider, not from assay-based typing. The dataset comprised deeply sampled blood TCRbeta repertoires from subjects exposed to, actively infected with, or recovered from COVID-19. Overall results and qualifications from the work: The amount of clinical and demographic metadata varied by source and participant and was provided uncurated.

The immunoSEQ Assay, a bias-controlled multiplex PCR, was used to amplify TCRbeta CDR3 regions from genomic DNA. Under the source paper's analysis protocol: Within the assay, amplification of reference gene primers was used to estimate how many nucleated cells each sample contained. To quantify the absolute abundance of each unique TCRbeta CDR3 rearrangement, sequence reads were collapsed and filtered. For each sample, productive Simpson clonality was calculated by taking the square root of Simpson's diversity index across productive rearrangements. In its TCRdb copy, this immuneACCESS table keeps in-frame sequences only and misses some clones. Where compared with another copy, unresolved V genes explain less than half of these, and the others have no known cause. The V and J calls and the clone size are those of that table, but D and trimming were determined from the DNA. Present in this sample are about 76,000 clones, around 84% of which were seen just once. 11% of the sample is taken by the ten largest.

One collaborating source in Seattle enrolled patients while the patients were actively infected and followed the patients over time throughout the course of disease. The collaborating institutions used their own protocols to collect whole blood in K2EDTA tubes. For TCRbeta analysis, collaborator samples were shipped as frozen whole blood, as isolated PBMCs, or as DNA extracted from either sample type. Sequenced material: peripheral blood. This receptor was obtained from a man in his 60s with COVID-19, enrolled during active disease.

The CDR3 reads CASSEEARLWSNTEAFF. In nucleotides, the sequence is TGCGCCAGCAGTGAGGAAGCACGCCTCTGGAGTAACACTGAAGCTTTCTTT. Rearrangement joined TRBV10-1 to TRBJ1-1; the D gene remains uncertain. The germline V gene (reference sequence) gives CDR1 as WNHNN and CDR2 as SYGVQD. CDR3 length: 17 amino acids, cysteine to phenylalanine. Only CDR3 DNA remains: 51 bases, in frame from the first base. Trimming costs V 2 bases and J 2 bases, and their ends lie 18 bases apart.